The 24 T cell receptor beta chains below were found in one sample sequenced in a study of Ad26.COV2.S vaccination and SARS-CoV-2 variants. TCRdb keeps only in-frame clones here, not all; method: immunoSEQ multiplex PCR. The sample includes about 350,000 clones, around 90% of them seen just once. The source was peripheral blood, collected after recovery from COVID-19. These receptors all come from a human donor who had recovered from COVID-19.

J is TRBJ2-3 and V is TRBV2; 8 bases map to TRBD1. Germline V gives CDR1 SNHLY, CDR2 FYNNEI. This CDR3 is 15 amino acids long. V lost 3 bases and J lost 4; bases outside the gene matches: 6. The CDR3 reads CASSDGTGLADTQYF. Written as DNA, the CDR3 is TGTGCCAGCAGTGATGGGACAGGACTTGCAGATACGCAGTATTTT.

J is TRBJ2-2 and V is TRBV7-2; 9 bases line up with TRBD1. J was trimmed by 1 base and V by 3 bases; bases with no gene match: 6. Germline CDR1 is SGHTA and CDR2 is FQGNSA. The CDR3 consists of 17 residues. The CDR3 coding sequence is TGTGCCAGCAGCTTTCGCGGGACAGGGTGGAACACCGGGGAGCTGTTTTTT. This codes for CASSFRGTGWNTGELFF.

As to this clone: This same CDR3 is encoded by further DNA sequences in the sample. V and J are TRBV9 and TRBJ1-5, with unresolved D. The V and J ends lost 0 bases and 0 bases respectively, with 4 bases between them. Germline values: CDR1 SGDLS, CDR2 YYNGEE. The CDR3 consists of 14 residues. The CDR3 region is CASSVGSSNQPQHF. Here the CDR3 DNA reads TGTGCCAGCAGCGTAGGCAGTAGCAATCAGCCCCAGCATTTT.

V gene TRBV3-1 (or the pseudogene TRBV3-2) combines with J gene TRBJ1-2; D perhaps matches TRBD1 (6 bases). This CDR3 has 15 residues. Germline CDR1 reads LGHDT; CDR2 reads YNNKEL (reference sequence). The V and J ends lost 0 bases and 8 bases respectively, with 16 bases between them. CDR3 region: CASSQESRGVGGYTF. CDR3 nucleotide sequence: TGTGCCAGCAGCCAAGAGTCCAGGGGAGTCGGCGGCTACACCTTC.

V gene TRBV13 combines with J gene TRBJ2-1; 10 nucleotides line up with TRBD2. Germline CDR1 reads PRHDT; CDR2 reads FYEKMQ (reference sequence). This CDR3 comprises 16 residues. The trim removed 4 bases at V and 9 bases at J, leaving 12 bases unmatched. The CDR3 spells CASSSLGERGGTEQFF. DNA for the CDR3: TGTGCCAGCAGCTCCCTTGGGGAGCGGGGGGGGACTGAGCAGTTCTTC.

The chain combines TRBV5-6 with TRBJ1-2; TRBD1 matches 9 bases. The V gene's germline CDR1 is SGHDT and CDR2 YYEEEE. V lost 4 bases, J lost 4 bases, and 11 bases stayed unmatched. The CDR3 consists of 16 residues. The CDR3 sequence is CASSTGDRVFGYGYTF. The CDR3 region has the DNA TGTGCCAGCAGCACTGGGGACAGGGTCTTCGGCTATGGCTACACCTTC.

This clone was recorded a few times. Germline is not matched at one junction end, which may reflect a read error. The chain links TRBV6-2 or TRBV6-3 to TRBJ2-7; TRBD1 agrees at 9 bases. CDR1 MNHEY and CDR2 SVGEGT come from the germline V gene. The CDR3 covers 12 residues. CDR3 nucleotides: TGTGCCAGCAGTTACCCGAGAGGGACAGGGAACTTC. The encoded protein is CASSYPRGTGNF.

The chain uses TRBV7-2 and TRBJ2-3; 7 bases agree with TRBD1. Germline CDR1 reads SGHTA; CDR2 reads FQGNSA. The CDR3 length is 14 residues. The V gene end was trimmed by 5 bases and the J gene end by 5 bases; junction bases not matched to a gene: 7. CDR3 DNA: TGTGCCAGCAGCCAGGGACAGCGTCGAGATACGCAGTATTTT. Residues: CASSQGQRRDTQYF.

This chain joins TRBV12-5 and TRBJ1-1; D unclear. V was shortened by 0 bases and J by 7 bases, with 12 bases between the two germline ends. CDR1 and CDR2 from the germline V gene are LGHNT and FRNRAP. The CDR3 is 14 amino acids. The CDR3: CASGLVRGGLEAFF. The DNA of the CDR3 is TGTGCTAGTGGTTTGGTACGGGGTGGACTTGAAGCTTTCTTT.

CDR3: CASSSNRGPEAFF. The CDR3 DNA reads TGTGCCAGCAGCTCAAACAGGGGTCCTGAAGCTTTCTTT. The V and J genes are TRBV9 and TRBJ1-1; 7 bases align to TRBD1. V trimming: 4 bases; J trimming: 6 bases; junction bases outside the gene matches: 6. The CDR3 totals 13 residues. CDR1 is SGDLS, CDR2 YYNGEE, per germline.

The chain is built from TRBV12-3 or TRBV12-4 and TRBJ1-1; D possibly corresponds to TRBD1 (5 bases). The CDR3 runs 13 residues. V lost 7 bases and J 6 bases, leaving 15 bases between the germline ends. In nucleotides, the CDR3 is TGTGCCAGCACCGTCTGGGGCCTCCCTGAAGCTTTCTTT. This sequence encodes CASTVWGLPEAFF.

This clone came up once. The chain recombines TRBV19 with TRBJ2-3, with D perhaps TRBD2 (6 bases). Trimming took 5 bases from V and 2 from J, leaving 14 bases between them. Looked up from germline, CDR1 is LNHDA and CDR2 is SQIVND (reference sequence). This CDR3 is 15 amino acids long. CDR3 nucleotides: TGTGCCAGTAGTTCGGCCGGCGGGGACACAGATACGCAGTATTTT. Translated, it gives CASSSAGGDTDTQYF.

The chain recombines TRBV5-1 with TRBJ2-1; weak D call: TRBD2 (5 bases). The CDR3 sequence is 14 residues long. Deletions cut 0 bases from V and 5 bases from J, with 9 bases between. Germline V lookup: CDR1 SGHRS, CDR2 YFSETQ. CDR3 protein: CASSLVSVDNEQFF. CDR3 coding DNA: TGCGCCAGCAGCTTGGTTAGCGTCGACAATGAGCAGTTCTTC.

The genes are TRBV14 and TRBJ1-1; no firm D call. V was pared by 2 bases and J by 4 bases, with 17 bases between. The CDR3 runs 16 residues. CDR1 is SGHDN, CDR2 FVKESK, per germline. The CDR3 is CASSQTPGVMSTEAFF. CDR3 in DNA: TGTGCCAGCAGCCAAACGCCTGGAGTTATGAGCACTGAAGCTTTCTTT.

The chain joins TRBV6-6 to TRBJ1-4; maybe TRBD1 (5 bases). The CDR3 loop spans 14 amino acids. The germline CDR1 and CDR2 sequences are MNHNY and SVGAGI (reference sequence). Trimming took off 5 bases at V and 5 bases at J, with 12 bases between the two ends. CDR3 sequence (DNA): TGTGCCAGCAGTAAACGGGACCTGAATGAAAAACTGTTTTTT. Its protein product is CASSKRDLNEKLFF.

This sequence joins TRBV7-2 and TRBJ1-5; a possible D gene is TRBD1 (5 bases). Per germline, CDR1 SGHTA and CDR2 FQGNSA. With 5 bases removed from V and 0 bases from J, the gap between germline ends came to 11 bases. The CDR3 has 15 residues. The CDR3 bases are TGTGCCAGCAGCCCCGCCGGGGGTAGCAATCAGCCCCAGCATTTT. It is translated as CASSPAGGSNQPQHF.

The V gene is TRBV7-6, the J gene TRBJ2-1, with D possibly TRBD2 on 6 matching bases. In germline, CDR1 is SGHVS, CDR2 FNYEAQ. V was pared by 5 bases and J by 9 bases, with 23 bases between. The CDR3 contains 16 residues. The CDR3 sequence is CASSPRGSGGEGEQFF. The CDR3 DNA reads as TGTGCCAGCAGCCCCCGGGGGTCAGGTGGAGAAGGTGAGCAGTTCTTC.

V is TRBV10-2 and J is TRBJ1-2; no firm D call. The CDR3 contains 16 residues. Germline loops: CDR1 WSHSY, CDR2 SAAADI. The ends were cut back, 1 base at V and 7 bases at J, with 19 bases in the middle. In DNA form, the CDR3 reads TGCGCCAGCAGTGAGTTTTACAGATCTCTTTTTAGTGGCTACACCTTC. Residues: CASSEFYRSLFSGYTF.

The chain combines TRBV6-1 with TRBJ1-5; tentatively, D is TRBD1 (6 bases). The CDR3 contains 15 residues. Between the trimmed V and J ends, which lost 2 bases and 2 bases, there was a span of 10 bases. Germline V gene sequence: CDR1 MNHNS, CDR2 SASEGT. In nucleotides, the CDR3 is TGTGCCAGCAGTGAACAGGGGTTAGGCAATCAGCCCCAGCATTTT. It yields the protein CASSEQGLGNQPQHF.

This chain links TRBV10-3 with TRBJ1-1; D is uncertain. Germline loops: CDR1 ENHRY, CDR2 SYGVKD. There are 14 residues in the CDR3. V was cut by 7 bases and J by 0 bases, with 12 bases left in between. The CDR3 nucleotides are TGTGCCATCACCGAACAGCTCTTGAACACTGAAGCTTTCTTT. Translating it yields CAITEQLLNTEAFF.

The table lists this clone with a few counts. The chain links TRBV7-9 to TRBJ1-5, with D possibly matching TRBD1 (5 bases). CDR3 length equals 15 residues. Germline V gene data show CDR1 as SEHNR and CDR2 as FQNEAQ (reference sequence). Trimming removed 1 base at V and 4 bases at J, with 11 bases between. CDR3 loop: CASSLDQGLNQPQHF. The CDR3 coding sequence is TGTGCCAGCAGCTTAGACCAGGGTCTGAATCAGCCCCAGCATTTT.

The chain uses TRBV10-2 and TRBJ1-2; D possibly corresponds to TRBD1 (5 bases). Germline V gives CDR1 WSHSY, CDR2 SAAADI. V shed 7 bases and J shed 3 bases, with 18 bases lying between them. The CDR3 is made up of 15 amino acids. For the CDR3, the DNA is TGCGCCAGCAATCATCAGGGCCCTGTTGACTATGGCTACACCTTC. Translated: CASNHQGPVDYGYTF.

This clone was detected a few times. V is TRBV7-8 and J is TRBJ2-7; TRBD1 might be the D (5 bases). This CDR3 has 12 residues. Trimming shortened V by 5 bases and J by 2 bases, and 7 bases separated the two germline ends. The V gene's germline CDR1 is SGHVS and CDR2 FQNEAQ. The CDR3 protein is CASSEQAYEQYF. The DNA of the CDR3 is TGTGCCAGCAGCGAACAGGCCTACGAGCAGTACTTC.

The CDR3 coding sequence is TGCGCCAGCAGCCAACTTTCCGACAGCGTCTGGCCCCAGCATTTT. Its protein product is CASSQLSDSVWPQHF. The chain joins TRBV4-1 to TRBJ1-5; TRBD1 might be the D (5 bases). From germline, CDR1 is MGHRA and CDR2 YSYEKL. CDR3 length: 15 amino acids. V lost 2 bases and J 9 bases, leaving 17 bases between the germline ends.